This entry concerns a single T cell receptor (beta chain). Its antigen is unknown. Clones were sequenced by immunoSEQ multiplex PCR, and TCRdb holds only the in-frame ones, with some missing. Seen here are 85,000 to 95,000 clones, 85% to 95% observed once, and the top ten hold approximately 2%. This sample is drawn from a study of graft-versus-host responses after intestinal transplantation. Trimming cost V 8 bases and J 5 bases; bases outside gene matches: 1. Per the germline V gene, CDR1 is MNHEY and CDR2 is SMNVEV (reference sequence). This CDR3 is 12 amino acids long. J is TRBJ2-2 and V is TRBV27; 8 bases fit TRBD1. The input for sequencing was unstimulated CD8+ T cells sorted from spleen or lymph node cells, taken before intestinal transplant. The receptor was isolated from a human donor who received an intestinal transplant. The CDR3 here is CASGQGTGELFF. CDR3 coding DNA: TGTGCCAGCGGACAGGGAACCGGGGAGCTGTTTTTT.